These 12 T cell receptor beta chains were sequenced from one sample in a study of identical twins. Using its own MiXCR run on the 5' RACE reads, TCRdb lists one record per CDR3 protein. The sample has around 510,000 distinct CDR3 sequences; roughly an eighth are singletons. This same sample was also taken into another study, of yellow fever vaccine responses in identical twins.

Sequences were obtained from CD4+ T cells sorted from blood. The receptors shown here come from a woman between 18 and 30 years old in good health.

This clonotype was detected ten times or more. The V call is TRBV4-2, the J call TRBJ2-5; D might be TRBD2 (7 bases). The CDR3 runs 16 residues. Per the germline V gene, CDR1 is LGHNA and CDR2 is YNFKEQ. With 1 base removed from V and 7 bases from J, the gap between germline ends came to 19 bases. The CDR3 protein is CASSQVDRGAIGTQYF. DNA of the CDR3: TGTGCCAGCAGCCAAGTCGATCGGGGGGCCATAGGGACCCAGTACTTC.

The chain's CDR3 is CATSTDQETQYF. The CDR3 DNA reads TGTGCCACCAGTACAGATCAAGAGACCCAGTACTTC. This rearrangement joins TRBV24-1 to TRBJ2-5; D gene ambiguous. V was trimmed by 6 bases and J by 2 bases, leaving 6 bases between them. This CDR3 has 12 amino acids. The germline V gene encodes CDR1 KGHDR and CDR2 SFDVKD.

The chain is built from TRBV30 and TRBJ1-2; 7 nucleotides agree with TRBD1. Germline V gives CDR1 GTSNPN, CDR2 SVGIG (reference sequence). The CDR3 is made up of 15 amino acids. The junction had 12 bases not matched to a gene; V was cut back by 5 bases and J by 3 bases. Here the CDR3 DNA reads TGTGCCTGGGGCACATTCGACAGGGAATACTATGGCTACACCTTC. It translates to CAWGTFDREYYGYTF.

Many counts were recorded for this clonotype. The CDR3 DNA reads TGTGCCAGCAGTTCCAGCCAGGGGGCTTATAATTCACCCCTCCACTTT. Amino acid sequence: CASSSSQGAYNSPLHF. This rearrangement joins TRBV12-3 or TRBV12-4 to TRBJ1-6, with TRBD1 matching 8 bases. The CDR3 has 16 amino acids. V shed 4 bases and J 4 bases; nucleotides not matched to a gene: 6.

In its sample, this clonotype was seen many times. This rearrangement joins TRBV7-3 to TRBJ1-1; a possible D gene is TRBD1 (6 bases). The CDR3 is 15 amino acids. CDR1 is SGHTA, CDR2 FQGTGA, per germline. The V gene lost 5 bases and the J gene lost 5 bases, with 18 bases spanning the gap. CDR3 protein: CASSRPGGGRTEAFF. The CDR3 nucleotides are TGTGCCAGCAGCCGACCGGGGGGCGGACGGACTGAAGCTTTCTTT.

This clonotype was picked up a small number of times. The chain uses TRBV24-1 and TRBJ2-1; D ambiguous. Germline CDR1 is KGHDR and CDR2 is SFDVKD. The V gene lost 1 base and the J gene lost 9 bases, with 3 bases spanning the gap. The length of the CDR3 is 11 residues. In DNA form, the CDR3 reads TGTGCCACCAGTGATTTCCGTGAGCAGTTCTTC. Encoded protein: CATSDFREQFF.

This clonotype has a handful of counts. This rearrangement joins TRBV5-1 to TRBJ2-5; TRBD2 is a possible D gene (6 bases). The germline V and J ends were trimmed by 7 bases and 7 bases, with 14 bases remaining between them. CDR3 length: 12 amino acids. Germline lookup yields CDR1 SGHRS and CDR2 YFSETQ. The DNA for the CDR3 is TGCGCCAGCCGGGAGCTATCCGGGACCCAGTACTTC. It encodes CASRELSGTQYF.

J is TRBJ2-7 and V is TRBV3-1; 8 bases are a match to TRBD1. The J segment lost 1 base and the V segment lost 2 bases, leaving 7 bases of the junction unmatched. Germline-derived CDR1 and CDR2 are LGHDT and YNNKEL (reference sequence). The CDR3 contains 16 residues. CDR3 sequence: CASSQFRDRGSYEQYF. The DNA of the CDR3 is TGTGCCAGCAGCCAATTCCGAGACAGGGGATCCTACGAGCAGTACTTC.

The chain carries TRBV20-1 and TRBJ2-1, with unresolved D. Trimming removed 0 bases at V and 6 bases at J, with 6 bases between. Germline lookup yields CDR1 DFQATT and CDR2 SNEGSKA (reference sequence). The CDR3 sequence is 12 residues long. The CDR3 loop reads CSARDSANEQFF. CDR3 in DNA: TGCAGTGCTAGAGATTCCGCCAATGAGCAGTTCTTC.

The sample holds a few counts of this clonotype. This chain uses TRBV3-1 with TRBJ2-5; the match to TRBD2 covers 8 bases. CDR1 and CDR2 (germline): LGHDT, YNNKEL (reference sequence). V lost 6 bases, J lost 5 bases, and 14 bases stayed unmatched. The CDR3 consists of 16 residues. The CDR3 loop reads CASRPRSSGGGETQYF. The CDR3 region has the DNA TGTGCCAGCAGACCCCGGAGCAGCGGGGGAGGGGAGACCCAGTACTTC.

The chain is built from TRBV20-1 and TRBJ1-1; D gene unclear. With 6 bases removed from V and 1 base from J, the gap between germline ends came to 9 bases. This CDR3 spans 12 amino acids. Germline assignment: CDR1 DFQATT and CDR2 SNEGSKA (reference sequence). CDR3 DNA: TGCAGTGCCAGCCACCCGAACACTGAAGCTTTCTTT. The encoded protein is CSASHPNTEAFF.

This clonotype was seen repeatedly, ten times or more. V gene TRBV12-3 or TRBV12-4 combines with J gene TRBJ1-1; 7 nucleotides line up with TRBD1. This CDR3 comprises 17 residues. Trimming cost V 3 bases and J 4 bases; bases outside gene matches: 14. As DNA, the CDR3 is TGTGCCAGCAGTTTTGGTTCCACGGGACAGCCGGGCACTGAAGCTTTCTTT. This translates into CASSFGSTGQPGTEAFF.